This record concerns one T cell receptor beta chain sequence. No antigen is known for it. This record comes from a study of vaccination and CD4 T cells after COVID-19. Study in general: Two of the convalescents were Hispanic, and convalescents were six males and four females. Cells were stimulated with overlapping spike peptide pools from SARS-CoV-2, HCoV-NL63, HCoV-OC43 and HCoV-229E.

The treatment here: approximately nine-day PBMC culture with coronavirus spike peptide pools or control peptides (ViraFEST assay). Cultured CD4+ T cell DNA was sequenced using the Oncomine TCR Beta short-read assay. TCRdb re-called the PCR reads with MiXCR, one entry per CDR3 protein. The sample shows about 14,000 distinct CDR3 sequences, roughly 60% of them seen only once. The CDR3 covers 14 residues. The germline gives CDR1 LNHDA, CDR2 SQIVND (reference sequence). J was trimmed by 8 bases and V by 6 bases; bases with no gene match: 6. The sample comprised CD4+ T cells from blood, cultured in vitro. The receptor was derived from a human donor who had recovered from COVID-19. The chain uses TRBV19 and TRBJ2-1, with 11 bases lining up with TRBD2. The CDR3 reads CASRLAGVFDEQFF. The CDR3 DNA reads TGTGCCAGTAGACTAGCGGGAGTGTTCGATGAGCAGTTCTTC.